The 21 T cell receptor beta chains in this list originate from one sample, sequenced in a study of blood T cell repertoires in COVID-19. Produced via immunoSEQ multiplex PCR; TCRdb's table is partial and in-frame only. This table holds more than 200,000 clones, 85% to 90% found once. Sequencing was carried out using peripheral blood. Every receptor here comes from a man older than 75 with acute or convalescent COVID-19.

The chain recombines TRBV7-9 with TRBJ1-1; 8 bases fit TRBD1. The CDR3 is 14 residues long. Germline trimming cut 5 bases from V and 4 bases from J; bases unmatched to any gene: 6. Germline-derived CDR1 and CDR2 are SEHNR and FQNEAQ (reference sequence). CDR3 residues: CASSPLTGVTEAFF. CDR3 nucleotides: TGTGCCAGCAGCCCCCTGACAGGGGTCACTGAAGCTTTCTTT.

The chain is built from TRBV11-2 and TRBJ2-3, with D possibly TRBD2 on 6 matching bases. The germline CDR1 and CDR2 sequences are SGHAT and FQNNGV. Trimming pared 0 bases from V and 3 bases from J, leaving 10 bases between. The CDR3 totals 15 residues. CDR3 amino acids: CASSLDIGSTDTQYF. The CDR3 DNA is TGTGCCAGCAGCTTAGATATCGGGAGTACAGATACGCAGTATTTT.

This clone was observed a handful of times. V is TRBV2 and J is TRBJ1-2; 7 nucleotides agree with TRBD1. The CDR3 loop spans 15 amino acids. Germline V CDR1 and CDR2: SNHLY, FYNNEI. Losses at the gene ends were 3 bases for V and 0 bases for J; bases not matched to a gene: 4. CDR3 nucleotide sequence: TGTGCCAGCAGTGATAACAGGGGACCTAACTATGGCTACACCTTC. Its protein is CASSDNRGPNYGYTF. Combining the CDR3 with reference TRBV2 and TRBJ1-2 gives the whole variable domain EPEVTQTPSHQVTQMGQEVILRCVPISNHLYFYWYRQILGQKVEFLVSFYNNEISEKSEIFDDQFSVERPDGSNFTLKIRSTKLEDSAMYFCASSDNRGPNYGYTFGSGTRLTVV.

The V and J genes are TRBV12-5 and TRBJ2-1; TRBD2 agrees at 8 bases. The CDR3 loop spans 15 amino acids. Trimming at V came to 1 base and at J to 7 bases, leaving 6 bases not matched to a gene. Germline V gene lookup returns CDR1 LGHNT and CDR2 FRNRAP. CDR3: CASGLGSGGSNEQFF. The CDR3 nucleotides read TGTGCTAGTGGTTTGGGGTCGGGAGGGAGTAATGAGCAGTTCTTC.

The chain has TRBV7-9 and TRBJ1-1, with a weak D call TRBD1 (5 bases). Trimming shortened V by 5 bases and J by 0 bases, and 13 bases separated the two germline ends. The CDR3 consists of 15 residues. Germline V lookup: CDR1 SEHNR, CDR2 FQNEAQ (reference sequence). CDR3 in DNA: TGTGCCAGCAGCCCACCCAGGGCCCTGAACACTGAAGCTTTCTTT. Its protein product is CASSPPRALNTEAFF. The full variable domain, completed using reference TRBV7-9 and TRBJ1-1, is DTGVSQNPRHKITKRGQNVTFRCDPISEHNRLYWYRQTLGQGPEFLTYFQNEAQLEKSRLLSDRFSAERPKGSFSTLEIQRTEQGDSAMYLCASSPPRALNTEAFFGQGTRLTVV.

The sample holds a few counts of this clone. This rearrangement joins TRBV4-1 to TRBJ2-2, with 13 bases lining up with TRBD2. The J segment lost 1 base and the V segment lost 1 base, leaving 6 bases of the junction unmatched. Germline-derived CDR1 and CDR2 are MGHRA and YSYEKL. The CDR3 totals 19 residues. CDR3: CASSQGMRTSGGNTGELFF. CDR3 nucleotide sequence: TGCGCCAGCAGCCAAGGAATGAGGACTAGCGGGGGGAACACCGGGGAGCTGTTTTTT.

V gene TRBV15 combines with J gene TRBJ2-4; 7 nucleotides align to TRBD1. Germline-derived CDR1 and CDR2 are LNHNV and YYDKDF (reference sequence). This CDR3 contains 13 residues. V trimming: 6 bases; J trimming: 8 bases; junction bases outside the gene matches: 7. CDR3: CATRKTGTDIQYF. CDR3 DNA: TGTGCCACCAGGAAGACAGGGACGGACATTCAGTACTTC.

This clone was recorded once. The same CDR3 arises from other DNA sequences in this sample as well. The genes are TRBV12-3 or TRBV12-4 and TRBJ2-7, with D unclear. The CDR3 runs 11 residues. The V end lost 6 bases, the J end lost 3 bases, and 6 bases lay between the germline ends. CDR3 DNA: TGTGCCAGCAGCCCCAGCTACGAGCAGTACTTC. This gives the protein CASSPSYEQYF.

The J gene is TRBJ1-6, the V gene TRBV15; D unresolved. Germline V lookup: CDR1 LNHNV, CDR2 YYDKDF (reference sequence). CDR3 length: 16 residues. V lost 0 bases and J 7 bases, leaving 13 bases between the germline ends. The CDR3 DNA reads TGTGCCACCAGCAGAGACCGGACTCAGGCGAATTCACCCCTCCACTTT. Protein: CATSRDRTQANSPLHF.

The rearrangement uses TRBV3-1 (or the pseudogene TRBV3-2) and TRBJ2-1; D is unresolved. This CDR3 is 14 amino acids long. Germline V CDR1 and CDR2: LGHDT, YNNKEL (reference sequence). V was clipped by 0 bases and J by 15 bases, with 18 bases between them. CDR3 nucleotides: TGTGCCAGCAGCCAAGATTCAAGTCTAGTGAACCCGTTCTTC. Its protein is CASSQDSSLVNPFF.

This chain joins TRBV7-8 and TRBJ1-2; the match to TRBD1 covers 7 bases. This CDR3 has 15 amino acids. The V gene's germline CDR1 is SGHVS and CDR2 FQNEAQ. V lost 5 bases, J lost 5 bases, and 11 bases stayed unmatched. CDR3 in DNA: TGTGCCAGCAGCCGAGGGACAGATAGGCGTTATGGCTACACCTTC. Protein product: CASSRGTDRRYGYTF.

This sequence joins TRBV18 and TRBJ2-1; 11 nucleotides match TRBD1. V lost 3 bases, J lost 6 bases, and 4 bases stayed unmatched. The CDR3 is 15 amino acids. Germline V gene lookup returns CDR1 KGHSH and CDR2 LQKENI. CDR3 region: CASSPGTGGGNEQFF. DNA for the CDR3: TGTGCCAGCTCACCCGGGACAGGGGGAGGCAATGAGCAGTTCTTC.

The rearrangement uses TRBV18 and TRBJ1-5; TRBD1 might be the D (5 bases). Trimming shortened V by 3 bases and J by 2 bases, and 11 bases separated the two germline ends. Germline loops: CDR1 KGHSH, CDR2 LQKENI. The CDR3 covers 15 residues. DNA for the CDR3: TGTGCCAGCTCACCTGCGGGGGTCCGCAATCAGCCCCAGCATTTT. Residues: CASSPAGVRNQPQHF.

The V call is TRBV4-3, the J call TRBJ2-3; tentative D call: TRBD2 (5 bases). V lost 0 bases and J 1 base, leaving 11 bases between the germline ends. This CDR3 region has 16 residues. The germline V gene encodes CDR1 LGHNA and CDR2 YSLEER. The CDR3: CASSQETGVRTDTQYF. CDR3 sequence (DNA): TGCGCCAGCAGCCAAGAAACCGGGGTTCGCACAGATACGCAGTATTTT.

V gene TRBV6-1 combines with J gene TRBJ2-2, with 10 nucleotides matching TRBD1. Germline V gene sequence: CDR1 MNHNS, CDR2 SASEGT. CDR3 length: 17 residues. Losses at the gene ends were 1 base for V and 7 bases for J; bases not matched to a gene: 9. CDR3 protein: CASSEVVTGGYSGELFF. The CDR3 coding sequence is TGTGCCAGCAGTGAAGTCGTGACAGGGGGCTATAGCGGGGAGCTGTTTTTT.

This sequence joins TRBV6-5 and TRBJ1-3; D might be TRBD1 (5 bases). The CDR3 runs to 15 residues. Per germline, CDR1 MNHEY and CDR2 SVGAGI. V was cut by 7 bases and J by 3 bases, with 16 bases left in between. CDR3 in DNA: TGTGCCAGCACCAGAGATATTAGGGGTGGAAACACCATATATTTT. Translation gives CASTRDIRGGNTIYF.

The V call is TRBV7-2, the J call TRBJ2-4; 7 positions agree with TRBD2. The V gene end was trimmed by 5 bases and the J gene end by 9 bases; junction bases not matched to a gene: 19. The CDR3 totals 17 residues. In germline, CDR1 is SGHTA, CDR2 FQGNSA. Written as DNA, the CDR3 is TGTGCCAGCAGCGGAGGAGGGACTACCCCGAGATCCGGCATTCAGTACTTC. Encoded protein: CASSGGGTTPRSGIQYF. Full variable domain (remainder filled in from reference TRBV7-2 and TRBJ2-4): GAGVSQSPSNKVTEKGKDVELRCDPISGHTALYWYRQSLGQGLEFLIYFQGNSAPDKSGLPSDRFSAERTGGSVSTLTIQRTQQEDSAVYLCASSGGGTTPRSGIQYFGAGTRLSVL.

There are a few counts of this clone. The chain employs TRBV5-1 and TRBJ2-1; tentative D call: TRBD2 (6 bases). Germline values: CDR1 SGHRS, CDR2 YFSETQ. This CDR3 has 15 amino acids. The germline V and J ends were trimmed by 0 bases and 6 bases, with 13 bases remaining between them. CDR3 region: CASSLAWRGPNEQFF. Here the CDR3 DNA reads TGCGCCAGCAGCTTGGCCTGGCGGGGACCCAATGAGCAGTTCTTC.

The chain employs TRBV10-1 and TRBJ2-7, with D possibly matching TRBD1 (6 bases). Germline lookup yields CDR1 WNHNN and CDR2 SYGVQD (reference sequence). The CDR3 is made up of 12 amino acids. Deletions cut 0 bases from V and 10 bases from J, with 10 bases between. The CDR3 here is CASSESAQGQYF. CDR3 nucleotides: TGCGCCAGCAGTGAGTCGGCACAGGGTCAGTACTTC.

The chain recombines TRBV28 with TRBJ2-7, with 11 bases lining up with TRBD2. The germline V gene has CDR1 MDHEN and CDR2 SYDVKM. The CDR3 totals 13 residues. V trimming: 10 bases; J trimming: 6 bases; junction bases outside the gene matches: 8. Written as DNA, the CDR3 is TGTGCCACCACTAGCGGGAGTTTAGGCGAGCAGTACTTC. This gives the protein CATTSGSLGEQYF.

The chain joins TRBV14 to TRBJ2-7; D may be TRBD2 (6 bases). The V end lost 1 base, the J end lost 3 bases, and 7 bases lay between the germline ends. The CDR3 is 13 amino acids. Germline lookup yields CDR1 SGHDN and CDR2 FVKESK. CDR3 in amino acids: CASSQAGGYEQYF. CDR3 nucleotides: TGTGCCAGCAGCCAAGCCGGGGGCTACGAGCAGTACTTC.